This T cell receptor beta chain was profiled in a study of T cell responses to AZD1222 COVID-19 vaccine. The germline CDR1 and CDR2 sequences are MNHEY and SMNVEV (reference sequence). CDR3 size: 14 residues. The junction had 0 bases not matched to a gene; V was cut back by 1 base and J by 3 bases. The study's findings and limits: Baseline serostatus was positive in only six AZD1222 recipients. Repertoires were collected only later (after the peak T cell response had occurred). Reports indicate that nearly half of spike-specific TCRs are directed at unmutated variant regions.

As concerns this clone: The antigen remains unidentified.

Recipients boosted at about 4 weeks or about 12 weeks are pooled. Here immunoSEQ multiplex PCR was the method, and the copy in TCRdb shows in-frame clones only, minus some. The table has over 25,000 clones, 92% seen once. V usage is TRBV27 and J usage is TRBJ2-7; TRBD1 agrees at 10 bases. The sample was peripheral blood, taken 28 days after the second AZD1222 dose. This clonotype originated in an adult who received the AZD1222 COVID-19 vaccine. CDR3 DNA: TGTGCCAGCAGTTTATGGACAGGGGGCTACGAGCAGTACTTC. This gives the protein CASSLWTGGYEQYF.